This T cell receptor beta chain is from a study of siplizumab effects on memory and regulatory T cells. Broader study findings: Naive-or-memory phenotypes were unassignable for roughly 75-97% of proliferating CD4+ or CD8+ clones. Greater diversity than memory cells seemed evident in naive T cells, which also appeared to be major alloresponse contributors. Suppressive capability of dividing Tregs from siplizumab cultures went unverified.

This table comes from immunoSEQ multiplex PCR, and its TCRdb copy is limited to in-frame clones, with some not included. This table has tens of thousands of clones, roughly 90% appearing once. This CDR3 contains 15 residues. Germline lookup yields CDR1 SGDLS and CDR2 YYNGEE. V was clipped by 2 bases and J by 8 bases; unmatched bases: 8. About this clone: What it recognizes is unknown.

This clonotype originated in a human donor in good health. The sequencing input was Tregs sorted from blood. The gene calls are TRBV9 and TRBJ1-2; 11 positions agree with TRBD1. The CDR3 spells CASSVWGQGVNGYTF. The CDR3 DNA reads TGTGCCAGCAGCGTTTGGGGACAGGGGGTTAACGGCTACACCTTC. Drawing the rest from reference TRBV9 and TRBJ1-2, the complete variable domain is DSGVTQTPKHLITATGQRVTLRCSPRSGDLSVYWYQQSLDQGLQFLIQYYNGEERAKGNILERFSAQQFPDLHSELNLSSLELGDSALYFCASSVWGQGVNGYTFGSGTRLTVV.